The clone carrying this T cell receptor beta chain was observed once. Its matching antigen is unknown. The PCR had 60 Vbeta and 13 Jbeta primers. Repertoires were generated with immunoSEQ multiplex PCR, while TCRdb's copy carries only in-frame clones and drops some. The table records 180,000 or so clones, over 70% of them present only once. These data come from a study of cytomegalovirus exposure and HLA in healthy donors. Study results and caveats: Presence/absence comparisons presumed near-even sequencing depth among donors. Another analysis was done later, and it associated around 15,000 TCR beta sequences with HLA alleles at 0.05 false discovery rate.

CDR1 and CDR2 (germline): SGDLS, YYNGEE. Trimming cost V 4 bases and J 2 bases, with 10 bases left between them. CDR3 size: 14 residues. The chain has TRBV9 and TRBJ1-5; weak D call: TRBD1 (5 bases). The sample consisted of PBMCs. The TCR was taken from a man between 18 and 29 years old in good health and CMV-seronegative. CDR3 loop: CASSRDLGNQPQHF. For the CDR3, the DNA is TGTGCCAGCAGCCGGGACTTGGGCAATCAGCCCCAGCATTTT.